This T cell receptor (beta chain) was documented in a study of T cell changes during pregnancy in multiple sclerosis. Germline CDR1 and CDR2: SGHDN and FVKESK. This CDR3 contains 14 residues. V shed 3 bases and J shed 2 bases, with 11 bases lying between them. Some clones are missing from TCRdb's copy, which holds only in-frame ones; the method was immunoSEQ multiplex PCR. The data hold some 100,000 clones, with approximately 92% observed a single time. The TCR was taken from a female donor with multiple sclerosis, enrolled in a pregnancy study. Material: peripheral blood, obtained in the second trimester of pregnancy. The gene calls are TRBV14 and TRBJ2-7; D perhaps matches TRBD2 (6 bases). CDR3 coding DNA: TGTGCCAGCAGCCAGGGTGGAGGGGCCTACGAGCAGTACTTC. Protein: CASSQGGGAYEQYF.